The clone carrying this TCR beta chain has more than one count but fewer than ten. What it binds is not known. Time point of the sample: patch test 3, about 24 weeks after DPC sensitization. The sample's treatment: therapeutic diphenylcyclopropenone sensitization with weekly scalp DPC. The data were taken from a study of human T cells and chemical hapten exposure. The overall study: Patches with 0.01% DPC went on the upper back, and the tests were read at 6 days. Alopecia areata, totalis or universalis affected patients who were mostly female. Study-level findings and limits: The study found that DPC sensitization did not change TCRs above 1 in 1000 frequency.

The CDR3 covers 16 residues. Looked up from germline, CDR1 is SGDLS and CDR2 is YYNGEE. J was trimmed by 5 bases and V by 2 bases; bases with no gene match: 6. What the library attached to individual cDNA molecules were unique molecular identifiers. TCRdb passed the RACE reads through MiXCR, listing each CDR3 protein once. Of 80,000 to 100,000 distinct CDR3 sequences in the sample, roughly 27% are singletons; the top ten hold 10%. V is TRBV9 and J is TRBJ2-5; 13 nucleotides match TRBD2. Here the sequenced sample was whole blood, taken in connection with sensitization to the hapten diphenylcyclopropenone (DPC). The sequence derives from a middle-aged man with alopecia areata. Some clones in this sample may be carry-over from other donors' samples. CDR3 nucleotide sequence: TGTGCCAGCAGCGTCGGACTAGCGGGAGCCGGGGAGACCCAGTACTTC. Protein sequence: CASSVGLAGAGETQYF.